The 31 T cell receptor beta chains reported below all come from one sample, sequenced in a study of spatial heterogeneity in lung cancer (dated 2019 in TCRdb). Study-wide findings and limitations: The tumor nonsynonymous mutation count correlated with the number of expanded alpha and beta TCRs within the tumor.

No antigen has been identified for these receptors. The time point label of this sample denotes: sample taken at primary tumor resection. The receptor library was made with 5' RACE. The sample was run on a NextSeq 500. TCRdb reworked the public reads: Q25 trimming with fastp, MiXCR clone assembly, productive beta chains retained. Here each entry gathers all rows of one CDR3 protein and keeps the most common genes and DNA. This sample comprises roughly 11,000 distinct CDR3 sequences, around 10% of them detected only once. Of the sample, about 12% is held by the ten largest clones. This specimen consisted of lung tumor tissue, obtained at surgery. The receptors shown here come from a female donor with early-stage non-small cell lung cancer.

Relative to its sample, this clonotype is medium-sized (0.01 to 0.1%). This rearrangement joins TRBV11-2 to TRBJ2-3; a weak D match, TRBD1 (6 bases). Trimming stripped 5 bases from V and 3 bases from J, with 15 bases between. This CDR3 contains 15 residues. CDR1 is SGHAT, CDR2 FQNNGV, per germline. Here the CDR3 reads CASSQRWTVTDTQYF. The DNA for the CDR3 is TGTGCCAGCAGCCAGAGGTGGACAGTTACAGATACGCAGTATTTT.

This chain joins TRBV4-1 and TRBJ1-1, with TRBD1 matching 9 bases. V was pared by 5 bases and J by 5 bases, with 6 bases of the junction left unmatched. The CDR3 has 14 residues. Germline values: CDR1 MGHRA, CDR2 YSYEKL. This chain's CDR3 is CASSSRDRVTEAFF. The CDR3 DNA follows: TGCGCCAGCAGCTCACGGGACAGGGTGACTGAAGCTTTCTTT.

This clonotype is judged medium-sized (0.01 to 0.1%). The chain carries TRBV11-2 and TRBJ2-3; the D gene is possibly TRBD1 (6 bases). V shed 1 base and J shed 7 bases, with 12 bases lying between them. The germline V gene has CDR1 SGHAT and CDR2 FQNNGV. The CDR3 consists of 14 residues. DNA of the CDR3: TGTGCCAGCAGCTTAGGGACAGAAATAAATACGCAGTATTTT. It yields the protein CASSLGTEINTQYF.

A few counts support this clonotype. The chain carries TRBV7-3 and TRBJ2-1; maybe TRBD2 (6 bases). The CDR3 extends over 18 amino acids. V dropped 5 bases and J dropped 0 bases, with 20 bases sitting between them. Per germline, CDR1 SGHTA and CDR2 FQGTGA. CDR3 region: CASSPSGSMASSYNEQFF. The CDR3 coding sequence is TGTGCCAGCAGCCCCTCCGGGAGTATGGCGAGCTCCTACAATGAGCAGTTCTTC.

This clonotype was observed many times. The chain couples TRBV7-2 to TRBJ2-3; D gene unclear. Germline CDR1 reads SGHTA; CDR2 reads FQGNSA. The CDR3 is made up of 12 amino acids. V lost 4 bases and J lost 2, with 4 bases in between. The CDR3, as DNA: TGTGCCAGCAGCTCCAACACAGATACGCAGTATTTT. This codes for CASSSNTDTQYF.

On this clonotype itself: A much larger clone lies a single base off, so this may be a read error. The chain couples TRBV20-1 to TRBJ1-6, with a weak D call TRBD1 (6 bases). CDR3 length: 14 residues. The germline CDR1 and CDR2 sequences are DFQATT and SNEGSKA (reference sequence). The CDR3 bases are TGCAGTGCTAGTGGGGGCAGGGTGGAATCACCCATCCACTTT. Protein sequence: CSASGGRVESPIHF.

At least ten counts were recorded for this clonotype. The rearrangement uses TRBV6-2 or TRBV6-3 and TRBJ2-6; unclear D gene. Germline V lookup: CDR1 MNHEY, CDR2 SVGEGT. The length of the CDR3 is 15 residues. Trimming took off 6 bases at V and 0 bases at J, with 9 bases between the two ends. The CDR3 protein is CASSEPSSGANVLTF. In DNA, the CDR3 is TGTGCCAGCAGCGAGCCGTCCTCTGGGGCCAACGTCCTGACTTTC.

This clonotype has a count of ten or more. This chain links TRBV6-2 or TRBV6-3 with TRBJ2-3; tentatively, D is TRBD2 (6 bases). CDR1 and CDR2 from the germline V gene are MNHEY and SVGEGT. The CDR3 consists of 15 residues. Trimming left V 4 bases short and J 2 bases short, with 13 bases between. The CDR3 loop is CASSSPGLLTDTQYF. As DNA, the CDR3 is TGTGCCAGCAGTTCCCCGGGACTCCTCACAGATACGCAGTATTTT.

This clonotype rates as medium-sized. The genes are TRBV12-3 or TRBV12-4 and TRBJ1-3, with a possible D match to TRBD1 (6 bases). The CDR3 extends over 16 amino acids. V lost 1 base, J lost 4 bases, and 14 bases lay in between. The CDR3 protein is CASSLGQSQGGNTIYF. CDR3 sequence (DNA): TGTGCCAGCAGTTTAGGGCAATCACAGGGAGGAAACACCATATATTTT.

This clonotype is labeled as medium-sized (0.01 to 0.1%). The chain carries TRBV7-9 and TRBJ2-7; the D gene is possibly TRBD2 (5 bases). The germline V and J ends were trimmed by 1 base and 5 bases, with 12 bases remaining between them. This CDR3 region has 14 residues. The germline V gene encodes CDR1 SEHNR and CDR2 FQNEAQ (reference sequence). CDR3 sequence: CASSLDQRVHEQYF. In nucleotides, the CDR3 is TGTGCCAGCAGCTTAGATCAGAGGGTCCACGAGCAGTACTTC.

This chain joins TRBV20-1 and TRBJ2-7; 7 nucleotides align to TRBD1. Per germline, CDR1 DFQATT and CDR2 SNEGSKA (reference sequence). Losses at the gene ends were 6 bases for V and 5 bases for J; bases not matched to a gene: 10. The CDR3 runs 13 residues. The CDR3 region has the DNA TGCAGTGCGAGGGGGCCTAGTATCCACGAGCAGTACTTC. Translating it yields CSARGPSIHEQYF.

This clonotype was counted a few times. The rearrangement links TRBV6-2 or TRBV6-3 to TRBJ2-7, with a possible D match to TRBD2 (6 bases). CDR1 and CDR2 (germline): MNHEY, SVGEGT. V dropped 2 bases and J dropped 2 bases, with 16 bases sitting between them. The CDR3 has 16 residues. CDR3 protein: CASSYGGLLGAYEQYF. CDR3 DNA: TGTGCCAGCAGTTACGGAGGGCTTCTCGGCGCCTACGAGCAGTACTTC.

This clonotype was recorded many times. This chain uses TRBV30 with TRBJ1-5; D is unclear. Germline-derived CDR1 and CDR2 are GTSNPN and SVGIG (reference sequence). The CDR3 length is 12 residues. V dropped 2 bases and J dropped 7 bases, with 9 bases sitting between them. The CDR3 reads CAWSWGGQPQHF. The CDR3 nucleotides are TGTGCCTGGAGTTGGGGTGGACAGCCCCAGCATTTT.

In its sample, this clonotype ranks as medium-sized. J is TRBJ1-2 and V is TRBV5-6, with TRBD1 as a possible D gene (6 bases). From germline, CDR1 is SGHDT and CDR2 YYEEEE. The CDR3 loop spans 16 amino acids. Trimming shortened V by 1 base and J by 8 bases, and 21 bases separated the two germline ends. CDR3 coding DNA: TGTGCCAGCAGCTTGCTATCGACAGGCGGCTGGTTAGGCTACACCTTC. It encodes CASSLLSTGGWLGYTF.

Only a few counts were recorded for this clonotype. The chain uses TRBV12-3 or TRBV12-4 and TRBJ1-1; D uncertain. This CDR3 has 13 residues. The ends were cut back, 9 bases at V and 3 bases at J, with 14 bases in the middle. CDR3 DNA: TGTGCCAGTGACCGGGGATCGGACACTGAAGCTTTCTTT. It codes for CASDRGSDTEAFF.

By share, this clonotype ranks as medium-sized. V usage is TRBV7-9 and J usage is TRBJ2-1, with 9 bases identical to TRBD2. V was pared by 3 bases and J by 8 bases, with 11 bases of the junction left unmatched. Germline CDR1 and CDR2: SEHNR and FQNEAQ (reference sequence). The CDR3 covers 16 residues. Written as DNA, the CDR3 is TGTGCCAGCAGCTTTATGGCGGGAGGGCCTGATTATGAGCAGTTCTTC. Protein sequence: CASSFMAGGPDYEQFF.

This clonotype came up a few times. For the CDR3, the DNA is TGTGCCAGTAGTCCGGGCCGTGGGGGTGGGGCCAAAAACATTCAGTACTTC. It specifies CASSPGRGGGAKNIQYF. The V gene is TRBV19, the J gene TRBJ2-4; D may match TRBD1 or TRBD2 (5 bases each). The CDR3 runs to 17 residues. Trimming cost V 5 bases and J 1 base, with 18 bases left between them. The germline V gene has CDR1 LNHDA and CDR2 SQIVND (reference sequence).

The chain is built from TRBV19 and TRBJ1-2; possible D gene TRBD1, 6 bases. V shed 2 bases and J shed 7 bases, with 11 bases lying between them. Germline-derived CDR1 and CDR2 are LNHDA and SQIVND (reference sequence). The CDR3 runs 13 residues. The CDR3 DNA reads TGTGCCAGTAGTATACAGGGGTTGAGTGGCTACACCTTC. This translates into CASSIQGLSGYTF. Looking up the rest from reference TRBV19 and TRBJ1-2 gives the full variable domain: DGGITQSPKYLFRKEGQNVTLSCEQNLNHDAMYWYRQDPGQGLRLIYYSQIVNDFQKGDIAEGYSVSREKKESFPLTVTSAQKNPTAFYLCASSIQGLSGYTFGSGTRLTVV.

This clonotype was picked up many times. V and J are TRBV4-3 and TRBJ2-7, with 7 bases lining up with TRBD1. The CDR3 has 16 amino acids. V lost 0 bases, J lost 5 bases, and 10 bases stayed unmatched. CDR1 and CDR2 (germline): LGHNA, YSLEER. DNA of the CDR3: TGCGCCAGCAGCCAAGATTACAGGGGCGGGCGGGACGAGCAGTACTTC. It encodes CASSQDYRGGRDEQYF.

This clonotype occurred many times. As DNA, the CDR3 is TGCAGTGCTAGAGATGGAGACTCCTATGGCTACACCTTC. This translates into CSARDGDSYGYTF. The rearrangement links TRBV20-1 to TRBJ1-2; D is unclear. Germline assignment: CDR1 DFQATT and CDR2 SNEGSKA (reference sequence). V gave up 0 bases and J gave up 4 bases, with 9 bases separating them. This CDR3 is built from 13 residues.

This rearrangement joins TRBV6-2 or TRBV6-3 to TRBJ2-5, with 12 bases identical to TRBD2. V shed 2 bases, J shed 0 bases, and the junction held 10 bases outside the gene matches. Germline V CDR1 and CDR2: MNHEY, SVGEGT. There are 19 residues in the CDR3. CDR3 sequence: CASSYRLAGGDMYQETQYF. The CDR3 DNA is TGTGCCAGCAGTTACCGCCTAGCGGGGGGGGATATGTACCAAGAGACCCAGTACTTC.

The chain is built from TRBV5-6 and TRBJ2-2, with 8 bases lining up with TRBD1. CDR3 length equals 15 residues. From germline, CDR1 is SGHDT and CDR2 YYEEEE. The ends lost 2 bases at V and 4 bases at J; junction bases unmatched: 4. The CDR3 DNA follows: TGTGCCAGCAGCTTACAGGGGGGAGGCACCGGGGAGCTGTTTTTT. This encodes CASSLQGGGTGELFF.

This clonotype showed up many times. V gene TRBV6-6 combines with J gene TRBJ2-3; 14 positions agree with TRBD2. Per the germline V gene, CDR1 is MNHNY and CDR2 is SVGAGI (reference sequence). V was clipped by 2 bases and J by 0 bases; unmatched bases: 13. The CDR3 consists of 21 residues. The chain's CDR3 is CASSYPRATSGRAGSTDTQYF. The CDR3 DNA follows: TGTGCCAGCAGTTACCCTAGGGCGACTAGCGGGAGGGCCGGAAGCACAGATACGCAGTATTTT.

The CDR3 loop reads CASSLQVEITEAFF. The CDR3 DNA reads as TGCGCCAGCAGCCTACAGGTCGAAATCACTGAAGCTTTCTTT. The chain is built from TRBV4-3 and TRBJ1-1; the D gene is possibly TRBD1 (5 bases). The CDR3 is 14 amino acids. Germline V gene data show CDR1 as LGHNA and CDR2 as YSLEER. Trimming removed 4 bases from V and 4 bases from J, with 13 bases in between.

V is TRBV20-1 and J is TRBJ2-3; TRBD1 is a possible D gene (6 bases). Per germline, CDR1 DFQATT and CDR2 SNEGSKA (reference sequence). The CDR3 contains 16 residues. V lost 4 bases to trimming and J lost 5 bases, with 22 bases between them. The CDR3 nucleotides are TGCAGTGCTAATTACAGGGAGTGGTCCGTGAGAGATACGCAGTATTTT. Its translation: CSANYREWSVRDTQYF.

Written as DNA, the CDR3 is TGTGCCAGCAGCTTCCCAGCGGGAGTCGAATGGACAGATACGCAGTATTTT. It codes for CASSFPAGVEWTDTQYF. This chain uses TRBV7-2 with TRBJ2-3, with TRBD2 matching over 8 bases. With V trimmed by 3 bases and J by 3 bases, 11 bases remained unmatched. This CDR3 has 17 amino acids. Germline V gene sequence: CDR1 SGHTA, CDR2 FQGNSA.

This clonotype was picked up many times. The chain couples TRBV7-2 to TRBJ2-7; TRBD2 aligns across 10 bases. Germline-derived CDR1 and CDR2 are SGHTA and FQGNSA. The CDR3 runs to 18 residues. With V trimmed by 0 bases and J by 2 bases, 10 bases remained unmatched. The CDR3 DNA follows: TGTGCCAGCAGCTTAGCTGGAGGGGCTAGCGGGAGACCCTACGAGCAGTACTTC. Amino acid sequence: CASSLAGGASGRPYEQYF.

Ten or more counts support this clonotype. V and J are TRBV11-1 and TRBJ2-1, with D perhaps matching TRBD1 or TRBD2 (6 bases each). V shed 5 bases and J shed 6 bases, with 11 bases lying between them. The germline V gene encodes CDR1 SGHAT and CDR2 FQDESV (reference sequence). CDR3 length: 13 amino acids. CDR3 DNA sequence: TGTGCCAGCAGCCCGGGGGCAAGCAATGAGCAGTTCTTC. Its protein is CASSPGASNEQFF.

This clonotype was detected many times. The V call is TRBV18, the J call TRBJ1-5; D gene uncertain. Trimming took off 2 bases at V and 4 bases at J, with 12 bases between the two ends. The germline V gene encodes CDR1 KGHSH and CDR2 LQKENI. This CDR3 is built from 15 residues. CDR3 in DNA: TGTGCCAGCTCACCATCCTCAGCCGGGAATCAGCCCCAGCATTTT. Amino acids: CASSPSSAGNQPQHF.

In its sample, this clonotype was seen many times. The J gene is TRBJ2-7, the V gene TRBV4-3; maybe TRBD1 (5 bases). Trimming shortened V by 0 bases and J by 3 bases, and 21 bases separated the two germline ends. The CDR3 covers 18 residues. CDR1 and CDR2 (germline): LGHNA, YSLEER. CDR3 sequence reads: CASSQDVPRGLDIYEQYF. The CDR3 DNA reads TGCGCCAGCAGCCAAGATGTTCCTAGGGGCTTAGATATCTACGAGCAGTACTTC.

This clonotype came up a few times. V usage is TRBV10-3 and J usage is TRBJ1-2, with D possibly being TRBD1 (6 bases). V was trimmed by 5 bases and J by 4 bases, leaving 8 bases between them. Germline V gene lookup returns CDR1 ENHRY and CDR2 SYGVKD. The CDR3 consists of 12 residues. CDR3 DNA: TGTGCCATCAGTATGGACAGCTATGGCTACACCTTC. Encoded protein: CAISMDSYGYTF.